This is a list of T cell receptor beta chains from one sample in a study of early T cells in non-severe SARS-CoV-2 infection. TCRdb reprocessed the 5' RACE reads via MiXCR and lists one record per CDR3 protein. The sample carries 45,000 to 60,000 distinct CDR3 sequences, under 11% recorded once. Sequencing was done on a sample of whole blood. The receptors were sampled from an adult who was a healthcare worker with PCR-confirmed SARS-CoV-2 infection or an uninfected control (not recorded which). Each CDR3 is given with its conserved first and last residue. The order of the fields is J gene, clone size, CDR3 length, D gene, V gene, CDR3 DNA, CDR3 protein. The D gene is left open where the match is weak. The listing skips clone size in some rows; elsewhere it reads once, few, many or a size class.

J gene: TRBJ2-7; clone size: NA; CDR3 length: 12; D gene: NA; V gene: TRBV6-2/TRBV6-3; CDR3 DNA: TGTGCCAGCAGTTACCTCCCCTGGGAGCAGTACTTC; CDR3 protein: CASSYLPWEQYF
J gene: TRBJ2-5; clone size: many; CDR3 length: 15; D gene: NA; V gene: TRBV3-1; CDR3 DNA: TGTGCCAGCAGCCAAAGGCTAGCTTACCAAGAGACCCAGTACTTC; CDR3 protein: CASSQRLAYQETQYF
J gene: TRBJ2-1; clone size: many; CDR3 length: 14; D gene: TRBD2; V gene: TRBV7-3; CDR3 DNA: TGTGCCAGCAGCTTACTGGCGGGAGGAAATGAGCAGTTCTTC; CDR3 protein: CASSLLAGGNEQFF
J gene: TRBJ1-4; clone size: NA; CDR3 length: 17; D gene: NA; V gene: TRBV4-2; CDR3 DNA: TGTGCCAGCAGCCCTCTTGGGACACCAGCAACTAATGAAAAACTGTTTTTT; CDR3 protein: CASSPLGTPATNEKLFF
J gene: TRBJ1-5; clone size: few; CDR3 length: 17; D gene: TRBD1; V gene: TRBV6-5; CDR3 DNA: TGTGCCAGCAGTCCCGGGACAGGGGGTTTGTCCGCTCAGCCCCAGCATTTT; CDR3 protein: CASSPGTGGLSAQPQHF
J gene: TRBJ2-6; clone size: many; CDR3 length: 16; D gene: NA; V gene: TRBV15; CDR3 DNA: TGTGCCACCAGCAGAGAACAGGGTACTGGGGCCAACGTCCTGACTTTC; CDR3 protein: CATSREQGTGANVLTF
J gene: TRBJ1-5; clone size: NA; CDR3 length: 14; D gene: TRBD1; V gene: TRBV7-8; CDR3 DNA: TGTGCCAGCAGCCAAACAGGGGCGGGACAGCCCCAGCATTTT; CDR3 protein: CASSQTGAGQPQHF
J gene: TRBJ2-3; clone size: many; CDR3 length: 14; D gene: NA; V gene: TRBV5-1; CDR3 DNA: TGCGCCAGCAGTTCCGGGACGGAGGGAGATACGCAGTATTTT; CDR3 protein: CASSSGTEGDTQYF
J gene: TRBJ1-4; clone size: many; CDR3 length: 15; D gene: NA; V gene: TRBV25-1; CDR3 DNA: TGTGCCAGCAGTGAATTTCGAGGGACTAATGAAAAACTGTTTTTT; CDR3 protein: CASSEFRGTNEKLFF
J gene: TRBJ1-6; clone size: few; CDR3 length: 15; D gene: NA; V gene: TRBV6-8; CDR3 DNA: TGTGCCAGCAGTTACTCCCAGAATCCCGGCTCACCCCTCCACTTT; CDR3 protein: CASSYSQNPGSPLHF
J gene: TRBJ2-7; clone size: few; CDR3 length: 15; D gene: TRBD1; V gene: TRBV12-3/TRBV12-4; CDR3 DNA: TGTGCCACCACAGCTTCCGGGACAGTCTCCTACGAGCAGTACTTC; CDR3 protein: CATTASGTVSYEQYF
J gene: TRBJ2-7; clone size: many; CDR3 length: 14; D gene: NA; V gene: TRBV29-1; CDR3 DNA: TGCAGCGTTGGAGGTCTCCCCGGGAGCTTCGAGCAGTACTTC; CDR3 protein: CSVGGLPGSFEQYF
J gene: TRBJ2-2; clone size: few; CDR3 length: 16; D gene: NA; V gene: TRBV24-1; CDR3 DNA: TGTGCCACCAGTGATTCCCCAGGGCCGAACACCGGGGAGCTGTTTTTT; CDR3 protein: CATSDSPGPNTGELFF
J gene: TRBJ2-5; clone size: few; CDR3 length: 16; D gene: TRBD1; V gene: TRBV5-5; CDR3 DNA: TGTGCCAGCAGCTACCGCGGACAGGGGGCCGGAGAGACCCAGTACTTC; CDR3 protein: CASSYRGQGAGETQYF
J gene: TRBJ2-1; clone size: few; CDR3 length: 12; D gene: NA; V gene: TRBV12-3/TRBV12-4; CDR3 DNA: TGTGCCAGCAGTTTTCACGGTGGTGAGCAGTTCTTC; CDR3 protein: CASSFHGGEQFF
J gene: TRBJ2-1; clone size: many; CDR3 length: 16; D gene: TRBD1; V gene: TRBV6-2/TRBV6-3; CDR3 DNA: TGTGCCAGCAGTTTCCCATTCACAGGGGGCCCAAATGAGCAGTTCTTC; CDR3 protein: CASSFPFTGGPNEQFF
J gene: TRBJ1-1; clone size: NA; CDR3 length: 13; D gene: NA; V gene: TRBV29-1; CDR3 DNA: TGCAGCGCCGAAGCAGCTGAGGCTACTGAAGCTTTCTTT; CDR3 protein: CSAEAAEATEAFF
J gene: TRBJ2-3; clone size: NA; CDR3 length: 16; D gene: NA; V gene: TRBV24-1; CDR3 DNA: TGTGCCACCAGTGATTTGACAGGGCCGCGCACAGATACGCAGTATTTT; CDR3 protein: CATSDLTGPRTDTQYF
J gene: TRBJ2-1; clone size: many; CDR3 length: 16; D gene: TRBD2; V gene: TRBV20-1; CDR3 DNA: TGCAGTGCTAGAGAGACTAGCGGGAAGGGGCACAATGAGCAGTTCTTC; CDR3 protein: CSARETSGKGHNEQFF
J gene: TRBJ1-4; clone size: NA; CDR3 length: 13; D gene: NA; V gene: TRBV29-1; CDR3 DNA: TGCAGCGTTCTCCAGACAACTAATGAAAAACTGTTTTTT; CDR3 protein: CSVLQTTNEKLFF
J gene: TRBJ2-7; clone size: few; CDR3 length: 14; D gene: NA; V gene: TRBV10-3; CDR3 DNA: TGTGCCAGCTCTGGTGTGGGGCCCTCCTACGAGCAGTACTTC; CDR3 protein: CASSGVGPSYEQYF
J gene: TRBJ2-3; clone size: few; CDR3 length: 15; D gene: NA; V gene: TRBV5-8; CDR3 DNA: TGTGCCAGCAGCTTGGCCAAGGGGGGCACAGATACGCAGTATTTT; CDR3 protein: CASSLAKGGTDTQYF
J gene: TRBJ1-6; clone size: many; CDR3 length: 13; D gene: NA; V gene: TRBV3-1; CDR3 DNA: TGTGCCAGCAGCCAAGTTACCCAGGGGTACCTCCACTTT; CDR3 protein: CASSQVTQGYLHF
J gene: TRBJ2-1; clone size: many; CDR3 length: 16; D gene: TRBD2; V gene: TRBV3-1; CDR3 DNA: TGTGCCAGCAGCCAAGGCGGCGGGAGGGTCTACAATGAGCAGTTCTTC; CDR3 protein: CASSQGGGRVYNEQFF
J gene: TRBJ1-3; clone size: few; CDR3 length: 15; D gene: NA; V gene: TRBV30; CDR3 DNA: TGTGCCTGGAGTCTGAGGAGGAGCTCTGAAAACACCATATATTTT; CDR3 protein: CAWSLRRSSENTIYF
J gene: TRBJ2-1; clone size: few; CDR3 length: 15; D gene: TRBD2; V gene: TRBV20-1; CDR3 DNA: TGCAGTGCGGCGGTCCTAGCGGGAGGGCATAATGAGCAGTTCTTC; CDR3 protein: CSAAVLAGGHNEQFF
J gene: TRBJ1-4; clone size: few; CDR3 length: 15; D gene: TRBD1; V gene: TRBV7-9; CDR3 DNA: TGTGCCAGCAGCTCCGGACAGGGACCGGATGAAAAACTGTTTTTT; CDR3 protein: CASSSGQGPDEKLFF
J gene: TRBJ2-3; clone size: NA; CDR3 length: 14; D gene: TRBD2; V gene: TRBV6-1; CDR3 DNA: TGTGCCAGTCGTACTAGCGGGGAGGCAGATACGCAGTATTTT; CDR3 protein: CASRTSGEADTQYF
J gene: TRBJ2-1; clone size: many; CDR3 length: 19; D gene: TRBD2; V gene: TRBV11-2; CDR3 DNA: TGTGCCAGCAGTCGAGGCCCAGAACCTTGGGTAGCGGGGAACAATGAGCAGTTCTTC; CDR3 protein: CASSRGPEPWVAGNNEQFF
J gene: TRBJ2-1; clone size: NA; CDR3 length: 16; D gene: TRBD2; V gene: TRBV3-1; CDR3 DNA: TGTGCCAGCAGCTCAAGCGGGAAGGGGTGGAACAATGAGCAGTTCTTC; CDR3 protein: CASSSSGKGWNNEQFF
J gene: TRBJ1-1; clone size: many; CDR3 length: 13; D gene: NA; V gene: TRBV7-6; CDR3 DNA: TGTGCCAGCAGCTTTGGGGACACCTTGGAAGCTTTCTTT; CDR3 protein: CASSFGDTLEAFF
J gene: TRBJ2-7; clone size: few; CDR3 length: 14; D gene: NA; V gene: TRBV13; CDR3 DNA: TGTGCCAGCAGCCCCCGGGGGGCGTTATACGAGCAGTACTTC; CDR3 protein: CASSPRGALYEQYF
J gene: TRBJ1-2; clone size: NA; CDR3 length: 13; D gene: NA; V gene: TRBV14; CDR3 DNA: TGTGCCAGCAGCATACGGACGCGAGAGGGCTACACCTTC; CDR3 protein: CASSIRTREGYTF
J gene: TRBJ2-7; clone size: many; CDR3 length: 13; D gene: NA; V gene: TRBV11-2; CDR3 DNA: TGTGCCAGCAGCTTATCCCTGAGCTACGAGCAGTACTTC; CDR3 protein: CASSLSLSYEQYF
J gene: TRBJ2-7; clone size: NA; CDR3 length: 14; D gene: TRBD1; V gene: TRBV11-1; CDR3 DNA: TGTGCCAGCAGCTTGTACACAGGGGGCTACGAGCAGTACTTC; CDR3 protein: CASSLYTGGYEQYF
J gene: TRBJ2-7; clone size: many; CDR3 length: 13; D gene: NA; V gene: TRBV5-1; CDR3 DNA: TGCGCCAGCAGCCCAAACCCTAATACGGAGCAGTACTTC; CDR3 protein: CASSPNPNTEQYF
J gene: TRBJ2-7; clone size: NA; CDR3 length: 16; D gene: NA; V gene: TRBV5-1; CDR3 DNA: TGCGCCAGCAGCCGGATGGGGGGCGTCGACTCCTACGAGCAGTACTTC; CDR3 protein: CASSRMGGVDSYEQYF
J gene: TRBJ1-6; clone size: NA; CDR3 length: 17; D gene: TRBD1; V gene: TRBV7-2; CDR3 DNA: TGTGCCAGCAGCTACAGGGGGCGCAACGCCTATAATTCACCCCTCCACTTT; CDR3 protein: CASSYRGRNAYNSPLHF
J gene: TRBJ2-3; clone size: many; CDR3 length: 14; D gene: TRBD1; V gene: TRBV7-9; CDR3 DNA: TGTGCCAGCAGGGGACAGGCCGGCACAGATACGCAGTATTTT; CDR3 protein: CASRGQAGTDTQYF
J gene: TRBJ2-7; clone size: many; CDR3 length: 16; D gene: TRBD2; V gene: TRBV20-1; CDR3 DNA: TGCAGTGCTAGGAGGACTAGCCTATTCCAATCCTACGAGCAGTACTTC; CDR3 protein: CSARRTSLFQSYEQYF
J gene: TRBJ1-6; clone size: NA; CDR3 length: 19; D gene: NA; V gene: TRBV14; CDR3 DNA: TGTGCCAGCAGCCAAAGGCCCGCTATTTCGGGGGTCGGTAATTCACCCCTCCACTTT; CDR3 protein: CASSQRPAISGVGNSPLHF
J gene: TRBJ2-1; clone size: few; CDR3 length: 14; D gene: NA; V gene: TRBV6-5; CDR3 DNA: TGTGCCAGCAGCTCCGGACGGGGGCATCGTGAGCAGTTCTTC; CDR3 protein: CASSSGRGHREQFF
J gene: TRBJ1-1; clone size: few; CDR3 length: 14; D gene: NA; V gene: TRBV7-9; CDR3 DNA: TGTGCCAGCAGCAAAGACAGGTTCGGCACTGAAGCTTTCTTT; CDR3 protein: CASSKDRFGTEAFF
J gene: TRBJ1-1; clone size: many; CDR3 length: 15; D gene: TRBD1; V gene: TRBV10-2; CDR3 DNA: TGCGCCAGCAGGCATCAGGGGGGATTTAGCACTGAAGCTTTCTTT; CDR3 protein: CASRHQGGFSTEAFF
J gene: TRBJ2-3; clone size: NA; CDR3 length: 15; D gene: TRBD2; V gene: TRBV5-1; CDR3 DNA: TGCGCCAGCAGCTTTGCGGGGGTTCTCACAGATACGCAGTATTTT; CDR3 protein: CASSFAGVLTDTQYF
J gene: TRBJ2-7; clone size: many; CDR3 length: 15; D gene: TRBD1; V gene: TRBV25-1; CDR3 DNA: TGTGCCACCCAGGCGGACAGGGGCCCCTCCTACGAGCAGTACTTC; CDR3 protein: CATQADRGPSYEQYF
J gene: TRBJ2-5; clone size: many; CDR3 length: 13; D gene: NA; V gene: TRBV5-1; CDR3 DNA: TGCGCCAGCAGCTTGGGACTAACTGGGACCCAGTACTTC; CDR3 protein: CASSLGLTGTQYF
J gene: TRBJ2-5; clone size: many; CDR3 length: 16; D gene: TRBD1; V gene: TRBV4-1; CDR3 DNA: TGCGCCAGCAGCCCAGAGAGTACAGGGGGCGCAGAGACCCAGTACTTC; CDR3 protein: CASSPESTGGAETQYF
J gene: TRBJ2-7; clone size: NA; CDR3 length: 14; D gene: TRBD2; V gene: TRBV10-2; CDR3 DNA: TGCGCCAGCACCCCCAGGGACTACTCCTACGAGCAGTACTTC; CDR3 protein: CASTPRDYSYEQYF
J gene: TRBJ2-7; clone size: NA; CDR3 length: 14; D gene: TRBD1; V gene: TRBV20-1; CDR3 DNA: TGCAGTGCTAGAGCCGGGACAGCCAGCTACGAGCAGTACTTC; CDR3 protein: CSARAGTASYEQYF
J gene: TRBJ2-7; clone size: few; CDR3 length: 16; D gene: TRBD2; V gene: TRBV28; CDR3 DNA: TGTGCCAGCAGTTTTTCACTAGCGGGACTTACCTACGAGCAGTACTTC; CDR3 protein: CASSFSLAGLTYEQYF
J gene: TRBJ2-2; clone size: few; CDR3 length: 12; D gene: NA; V gene: TRBV12-3/TRBV12-4; CDR3 DNA: TGTGCCAGCAGTCAAGTCCTCGGGGAGCTGTTTTTT; CDR3 protein: CASSQVLGELFF
J gene: TRBJ1-6; clone size: many; CDR3 length: 13; D gene: NA; V gene: TRBV2; CDR3 DNA: TGTGCCAGCAGGGGGAGCTTAAATTCACCCCTCCACTTT; CDR3 protein: CASRGSLNSPLHF
J gene: TRBJ2-7; clone size: NA; CDR3 length: 15; D gene: NA; V gene: TRBV20-1; CDR3 DNA: TGCAGTGCTAGAGATTGGAGACAGGCTTGGAACGAGCAGTACTTC; CDR3 protein: CSARDWRQAWNEQYF
J gene: TRBJ1-2; clone size: few; CDR3 length: 14; D gene: NA; V gene: TRBV27; CDR3 DNA: TGTGCCAGCAGTTTATTCCCGGGGGCGCGTGGCTACACCTTC; CDR3 protein: CASSLFPGARGYTF